A selection of T cell receptor beta chains follows, all from one sample in a study of molecular identifiers for immune sequencing clone quantification. From the PCR reads, TCRdb called clonotypes with MiXCR, one entry per CDR3 protein. Of around 480,000 distinct CDR3 sequences in the sample, about 25% are singletons; the top ten hold 0.7% to 0.9%. The specimen was naive CD8+ T cells from blood, with Jurkat cell RNA spiked in. All receptors derive from a human donor in good health. Some libraries in this study had Jurkat cell RNA spiked in. The CDR3 runs from the conserved cysteine through the conserved F or W. Each record gives: V gene, CDR3 length, J gene, clone size, D gene, CDR3 protein, CDR3 DNA. The D gene is left open where the match is weak. Clone size is given for some rows only: seen once, a few or many times, or a class if the clone is expanded.

V gene: TRBV5-1
CDR3 length: 16
J gene: TRBJ2-3
clone size: many
D gene: TRBD1
CDR3 protein: CASSPWDRSSTDTQYF
CDR3 DNA: TGCGCCAGCAGCCCCTGGGACAGAAGTAGCACAGATACGCAGTATTTT

V gene: TRBV6-4
CDR3 length: 14
J gene: TRBJ2-3
clone size: many
D gene: TRBD1
CDR3 protein: CASSEGQGADTQYF
CDR3 DNA: TGTGCCAGCAGTGAGGGACAGGGGGCAGATACGCAGTATTTT

V gene: TRBV4-3
CDR3 length: 15
J gene: TRBJ1-1
clone size: many
D gene: NA
CDR3 protein: CASSQDRFVQLEAFF
CDR3 DNA: TGCGCCAGCAGCCAAGATCGATTTGTCCAGCTTGAAGCTTTCTTT

V gene: TRBV11-3
CDR3 length: 16
J gene: TRBJ2-2
clone size: few
D gene: NA
CDR3 protein: CASSVSTGEYTGELFF
CDR3 DNA: TGTGCCAGCAGCGTCTCGACGGGAGAGTACACCGGGGAGCTGTTTTTT

V gene: TRBV20-1
CDR3 length: 17
J gene: TRBJ2-3
clone size: NA
D gene: TRBD2
CDR3 protein: CSATGTSGRVGTDTQYF
CDR3 DNA: TGCAGTGCAACCGGGACTAGCGGGAGGGTCGGCACAGATACGCAGTATTTT

V gene: TRBV7-9
CDR3 length: 12
J gene: TRBJ2-5
clone size: NA
D gene: NA
CDR3 protein: CASSTPQETQYF
CDR3 DNA: TGTGCCAGCAGCACACCACAAGAGACCCAGTACTTC

V gene: TRBV28
CDR3 length: 17
J gene: TRBJ2-3
clone size: many
D gene: NA
CDR3 protein: CASKVMGEGGRTDTQYF
CDR3 DNA: TGTGCCAGCAAGGTTATGGGTGAGGGGGGCAGAACAGATACGCAGTATTTT

V gene: TRBV4-3
CDR3 length: 17
J gene: TRBJ2-2
clone size: NA
D gene: NA
CDR3 protein: CASSQDRGQGNTGELFF
CDR3 DNA: TGCGCCAGCAGCCAAGATCGAGGGCAGGGGAACACCGGGGAGCTGTTTTTT

V gene: TRBV28
CDR3 length: 14
J gene: TRBJ1-5
clone size: many
D gene: NA
CDR3 protein: CASSPLITMKPQHF
CDR3 DNA: TGTGCCAGCAGTCCTTTGATCACGATGAAGCCCCAGCATTTT

V gene: TRBV2
CDR3 length: 13
J gene: TRBJ1-2
clone size: many
D gene: NA
CDR3 protein: CASISPGYAGYTF
CDR3 DNA: TGTGCCAGCATCTCCCCAGGGTACGCTGGCTACACCTTC

V gene: TRBV7-2
CDR3 length: 15
J gene: TRBJ2-3
clone size: many
D gene: TRBD2
CDR3 protein: CASSLPSGGEDTQYF
CDR3 DNA: TGTGCCAGCAGCTTACCTAGCGGGGGGGAGGATACGCAGTATTTT

V gene: TRBV14
CDR3 length: 14
J gene: TRBJ1-1
clone size: NA
D gene: NA
CDR3 protein: CASSLGTSRSEAFF
CDR3 DNA: TGTGCCAGCAGCCTGGGGACATCCCGTAGTGAAGCTTTCTTT

V gene: TRBV5-1
CDR3 length: 15
J gene: TRBJ2-7
clone size: NA
D gene: NA
CDR3 protein: CASSALGVGAYEQYF
CDR3 DNA: TGCGCCAGCAGCGCGCTGGGGGTTGGGGCCTACGAGCAGTACTTC

V gene: TRBV7-2
CDR3 length: 12
J gene: TRBJ2-1
clone size: many
D gene: TRBD2
CDR3 protein: CASSDSGYEQFF
CDR3 DNA: TGTGCCAGCAGCGATAGCGGGTATGAGCAGTTCTTC

V gene: TRBV6-5
CDR3 length: 16
J gene: TRBJ2-7
clone size: NA
D gene: NA
CDR3 protein: CASSYSGVKRVYEQYF
CDR3 DNA: TGTGCCAGCAGTTACTCGGGGGTAAAACGAGTCTACGAGCAGTACTTC

V gene: TRBV7-2
CDR3 length: 14
J gene: TRBJ2-7
clone size: many
D gene: TRBD1
CDR3 protein: CASSPGTGQYEQYF
CDR3 DNA: TGTGCCAGCAGCCCGGGGACAGGGCAATACGAGCAGTACTTC

V gene: TRBV4-3
CDR3 length: 17
J gene: TRBJ1-3
clone size: NA
D gene: NA
CDR3 protein: CASSQDPAEASGNTIYF
CDR3 DNA: TGCGCCAGCAGCCAAGATCCTGCCGAGGCCTCTGGAAACACCATATATTTT

V gene: TRBV27
CDR3 length: 15
J gene: TRBJ1-1
clone size: NA
D gene: NA
CDR3 protein: CAGSLFPGGGTEAFF
CDR3 DNA: TGTGCCGGCAGTTTATTCCCAGGCGGCGGTACTGAAGCTTTCTTT

V gene: TRBV6-5
CDR3 length: 13
J gene: TRBJ1-5
clone size: NA
D gene: NA
CDR3 protein: CASAGAINQPQHF
CDR3 DNA: TGTGCCAGCGCCGGGGCCATCAATCAGCCCCAGCATTTT

V gene: TRBV7-8
CDR3 length: 15
J gene: TRBJ1-1
clone size: many
D gene: NA
CDR3 protein: CASSSRGAPNTEAFF
CDR3 DNA: TGTGCCAGCAGCTCCCGGGGGGCTCCGAACACTGAAGCTTTCTTT

V gene: TRBV28
CDR3 length: 18
J gene: TRBJ2-4
clone size: NA
D gene: TRBD2
CDR3 protein: CASSLLSVGGNPKNIQYF
CDR3 DNA: TGTGCCAGCAGTTTATTATCGGTGGGGGGGAACCCCAAAAACATTCAGTACTTC

V gene: TRBV5-1
CDR3 length: 16
J gene: TRBJ2-3
clone size: few
D gene: TRBD2
CDR3 protein: CASSLAGLPSTDTQYF
CDR3 DNA: TGCGCCAGCAGCTTGGCGGGACTACCTAGCACAGATACGCAGTATTTT

V gene: TRBV13
CDR3 length: 14
J gene: TRBJ1-4
clone size: NA
D gene: NA
CDR3 protein: CASSSTGTGEKLFF
CDR3 DNA: TGTGCCAGCAGCTCAACCGGGACGGGTGAAAAACTGTTTTTT

V gene: TRBV20-1
CDR3 length: 16
J gene: TRBJ1-1
clone size: once
D gene: TRBD1
CDR3 protein: CSARDWDSAMNTEALF
CDR3 DNA: TGCAGTGCTAGAGATTGGGACAGTGCGATGAACACTGAAGCTCTCTTT

V gene: TRBV3-1
CDR3 length: 16
J gene: TRBJ2-2
clone size: few
D gene: NA
CDR3 protein: CASSQDIGRFPGELFF
CDR3 DNA: TGTGCCAGCAGCCAAGATATCGGCAGGTTCCCCGGGGAGCTGTTTTTT

V gene: TRBV7-2
CDR3 length: 12
J gene: TRBJ1-2
clone size: NA
D gene: NA
CDR3 protein: CASSPNRAGYTF
CDR3 DNA: TGTGCCAGCAGCCCGAACAGGGCCGGCTACACCTTC

V gene: TRBV27
CDR3 length: 16
J gene: TRBJ2-5
clone size: few
D gene: TRBD1
CDR3 protein: CASSSQGVEYQETQYF
CDR3 DNA: TGTGCCAGCAGTTCTCAGGGGGTGGAGTACCAAGAGACCCAGTACTTC

V gene: TRBV19
CDR3 length: 16
J gene: TRBJ1-1
clone size: NA
D gene: TRBD1
CDR3 protein: CASSISDRGLGTEAFF
CDR3 DNA: TGTGCCAGTAGTATAAGTGACAGGGGGCTCGGCACTGAAGCTTTCTTT

V gene: TRBV3-1
CDR3 length: 15
J gene: TRBJ2-3
clone size: few
D gene: NA
CDR3 protein: CASSPDGLLRDTQYF
CDR3 DNA: TGTGCCAGCAGCCCCGACGGTCTTCTCCGAGATACGCAGTATTTT

V gene: TRBV6-5
CDR3 length: 13
J gene: TRBJ2-7
clone size: few
D gene: NA
CDR3 protein: CATAPGSRVEQYF
CDR3 DNA: TGTGCCACAGCACCAGGGTCTCGGGTGGAGCAGTACTTC

V gene: TRBV10-3
CDR3 length: 15
J gene: TRBJ2-2
clone size: few
D gene: NA
CDR3 protein: CAISEMGMDTGELFF
CDR3 DNA: TGTGCCATCAGTGAGATGGGGATGGACACCGGGGAGCTGTTTTTT

V gene: TRBV30
CDR3 length: 17
J gene: TRBJ2-7
clone size: NA
D gene: NA
CDR3 protein: CAWSGLTTQGSHYEQYF
CDR3 DNA: TGTGCCTGGAGTGGGTTAACCACCCAGGGATCCCATTACGAGCAGTACTTC

V gene: TRBV27
CDR3 length: 14
J gene: TRBJ2-5
clone size: NA
D gene: NA
CDR3 protein: CASSPVDWQETQYF
CDR3 DNA: TGTGCCAGCAGTCCAGTGGACTGGCAAGAGACCCAGTACTTC

V gene: TRBV6-2/TRBV6-3
CDR3 length: 13
J gene: TRBJ2-7
clone size: NA
D gene: NA
CDR3 protein: CASSYPYLDEQYF
CDR3 DNA: TGTGCCAGCAGTTACCCCTACTTGGACGAGCAGTACTTC

V gene: TRBV3-1
CDR3 length: 16
J gene: TRBJ2-3
clone size: NA
D gene: NA
CDR3 protein: CASSRDGITLTDTQYF
CDR3 DNA: TGTGCCAGCAGCCGCGACGGAATAACCCTCACAGATACGCAGTATTTT

V gene: TRBV15
CDR3 length: 14
J gene: TRBJ2-3
clone size: many
D gene: NA
CDR3 protein: CATSTQIPRDTQYF
CDR3 DNA: TGTGCCACCAGCACCCAAATTCCAAGAGATACGCAGTATTTT

V gene: TRBV4-1
CDR3 length: 14
J gene: TRBJ2-7
clone size: NA
D gene: NA
CDR3 protein: CASSQVTEAYEQYF
CDR3 DNA: TGCGCCAGCAGCCAAGTGACAGAGGCCTACGAGCAGTACTTC

V gene: TRBV12-3/TRBV12-4
CDR3 length: 15
J gene: TRBJ2-7
clone size: few
D gene: NA
CDR3 protein: CASSGWLGGSYEQYF
CDR3 DNA: TGTGCCAGCAGCGGATGGCTAGGGGGTTCCTACGAGCAGTACTTC

V gene: TRBV30
CDR3 length: 13
J gene: TRBJ2-7
clone size: few
D gene: NA
CDR3 protein: CAWSVLLVAEQYF
CDR3 DNA: TGTGCCTGGAGTGTACTCTTAGTGGCTGAGCAGTACTTC

V gene: TRBV27
CDR3 length: 16
J gene: TRBJ1-4
clone size: NA
D gene: TRBD1
CDR3 protein: CASSSRGAQSNEKLFF
CDR3 DNA: TGTGCCAGCAGTTCCAGGGGGGCCCAGTCGAATGAAAAACTGTTTTTT